This T cell receptor beta chain comes out of a study of blood T cell repertoires in COVID-19. The assay was immunoSEQ multiplex PCR, and TCRdb's table has in-frame clones only and misses some. Among about 40,000 clones listed, 70% to 90% were seen once. Looked up from germline, CDR1 is SGDLS and CDR2 is YYNGEE. This CDR3 contains 14 residues. Trimming shortened V by 0 bases and J by 5 bases, and 11 bases separated the two germline ends. The chain is built from TRBV9 and TRBJ1-1, with D perhaps TRBD1 (5 bases). The specimen sequenced was peripheral blood. This sequence originates from a man in his sixties with COVID-19, enrolled during active disease. CDR3 DNA: TGTGCCAGCAGCGTAGAATGGGGCCGGACTGAAGCTTTCTTT. It specifies CASSVEWGRTEAFF.